This TCR beta chain was sequenced for a study of T cell responses to AZD1222 COVID-19 vaccine (dated by TCRdb to the early 2020s). Regarding the research as a whole: A total of about 230 trial participants underwent TCR sequencing, of whom about 200 received two doses of AZD1222 and 26 received two doses of the MenACWY control vaccine. Trial participants were enrolled into age subgroups of 18-55, 56-69 and 70-plus years, which contained around 140, 26 and 57 TCR-sequenced participants, respectively.

Clipping removes 0 bases from V and 11 bases from J, with 9 as the unmatched junction base count. Measured from the cysteine to the phenylalanine, the CDR3 is 14 residues long. Only CDR3 DNA is held: 42 bases, read in frame from base 1. The germline V gene yields SGHRS for CDR1 and YFSETQ for CDR2. The paper as a whole reports these results and caveats: Participants were mostly white British and included more females than males, and it was suggested by the authors that clonal diversity may have been underestimated. A significant rise in spike-specific TCR breadth and depth was observed after two AZD1222 doses relative to day 0 and relative to MenACWY recipients. Conclusions about previously exposed vaccinees are limited because only six or seven AZD1222 recipients were SARS-CoV-2 seropositive at baseline. Epitopes outside the regions mutated in the B.1.351 and B.1.1.7 variants were reportedly recognized by nearly half of the unique spike-specific TCRs. The 56-69-year group was small, and its depth increase did not reach significance, likely because of low power. Because no day 14 peak-response samples were available, the repertoires could be characterized only after the peak T cell response. The vaccine-associated CD4 TCRs covered the entire spike protein, and the dominant responses fell in regions 160-218 and 743-854.

The CDR3 regions of human TCRbeta chains were subjected to immunosequencing. In the source study's methods: TCRs in the repertoires were matched against a reference library of SARS-CoV-2-specific TCRs that had been generated with the MIRA antigen-specificity platform. Breadth meant the fraction of unique TCRs that were SARS-CoV-2-associated, whereas depth meant the fraction of total T cells that were SARS-CoV-2-associated. Using the MIRA data, every spike-specific TCR was mapped to the spike region that the TCR reacted to and assigned to either a CD4 or a CD8 class. Log10-transformed breadth and depth values were compared by one-way ANOVA with Sidak's multiple comparisons tests. TCRdb took over this immuneACCESS table, retaining in-frame rearrangements with V and J assigned. Such tables are incomplete; in checked studies, under half of the missing clones stem from an unresolved V gene, and the remainder is unexplained. From that table come the V and J calls and clone size; the DNA was used to work out D and trimming. The sample table holds about 48,000 clones, of which around 91% were seen once. Approximately 5.3% of the sample comes from the top ten.

This clone came up once. What antigen it recognizes has not been identified. The record has no base qualities; no much larger clone is one base away. Per the publication, the time point label means: about 28 days (+/-7) after the second vaccine dose. AZD1222 recipients whose second dose came at about 4 weeks and those whose second dose came at about 12 weeks were combined into one group, since spike-specific TCR depth and breadth did not differ between the two schedules. Samples from vaccinated people were obtained from the UK trials COV001 and COV002, which included a single-blind randomized controlled phase 2/3 trial of AZD1222 (ChAdOx1 nCoV-19) in healthy adults. For TCRbeta chain sequencing, PBMC samples from trial participants were taken at day 0 and at day 28 after the second dose.

The sample here was peripheral blood, taken 28 days after the second AZD1222 dose. The receptor was isolated from an adult who received the AZD1222 COVID-19 vaccine. The rearranged chain carries TRBV5-1 and TRBJ2-7; 9 junctional bases match TRBD2. At the DNA level, the sequence is TGCGCCAGCAGCTTGGCCGAGCGGGGGGAGCAGGAGTACTTC. Its amino acids are CASSLAERGEQEYF. Beyond the CDR3, the reference TRBV5-1 and TRBJ2-7 genes provide the residues; the full variable domain reads: KAGVTQTPRYLIKTRGQQVTLSCSPISGHRSVSWYQQTPGQGLQFLFEYFSETQRNKGNFPGRFSGRQFSNSRSEMNVSTLELGDSALYLCASSLAERGEQEYFGPGTRLTVT.